This entry concerns a single T cell receptor beta chain. This clone's antigen is unknown. Base qualities are not at hand, and no much larger clone is one base apart. The sample contains more than one DNA sequence encoding this CDR3. The sample's time point label, decoded: blood 2 weeks post-SBRT. The treatment or condition label on this specimen signifies: 15 Gy SBRT to primary tumor, nephrectomy 4 weeks later. To follow tumor-enriched clonotypes, peripheral blood was collected serially from radiation-treated patients at baseline and again at 2 weeks and 4 weeks after SBRT. Every patient had renal cell carcinoma of clear cell pathology. The QIAamp DNA Blood Mini Kit (Qiagen) was used to prepare genomic DNA for TCR sequencing. The analyses included only samples that passed all quality control checks. The immunoSEQ kit was used, according to the manufacturer's recommendations, to generate TCR beta libraries from genomic DNA. For library preparation, a first multiplex PCR was performed with proprietary primers, followed by a second PCR in which unique barcodes were added, and bead cleanups were performed after each round. Each sample batch included a kit-provided positive control reaction and a negative control reaction. The final libraries were assessed on an Agilent 4200 TapeStation D1000 ScreenTape, pooled by volume, and quantified by qPCR. An Illumina NextSeq500 fitted with a MidOutput 150-cycle cartridge performed the sequencing, running 156 Read1 cycles and 15 Index1 cycles with the kit's custom primers. The pooled library was loaded at approximately 1 pM, with an approximately 21% PhiX control spiked in. Under the source paper's analysis protocol: Vendor-processed data were analyzed in R, and a clonotype was defined as all T cells sharing the same CDR3 nucleotide sequence. For clone abundance analyses, frequencies were normalized to the 10,000 most abundant clones in each sample. Public T cell clones, which averaged fewer than five per sample, were removed prior to analysis. Tumor-enriched clonotypes and baseline blood-enriched clonotypes were defined as those with an abundance difference of at least 32-fold between compartments. A beta-binomial differential abundance model was applied to find clonotypes that expanded or contracted between blood time points. Tumor-blood repertoire similarity was measured with the Baroni-Urbani and Buser coefficient, and groups were compared using two-tailed Wilcoxon tests in R. TCRdb retrieved this table from immuneACCESS and kept in-frame rearrangements only. Not all clones are present; in checked studies, unresolved V genes account for under half, and no reason is known for the remainder. V, J and clone size are taken as reported in that table, and D and trimming were inferred from the DNA itself. Within this sample are approximately 49,000 clones, with more than 80% of them counted one time only. The ten most abundant clones make up roughly 30% of the sample.

The record originates from a study of radiation and T cells in renal cell carcinoma (dated by TCRdb to the early 2020s). Background for the entire study: Samples came from a clinical trial, in which primary renal cell carcinomas received 15 Gy stereotactic body radiation therapy followed by nephrectomy 4 weeks later. In total, fewer than 55 samples, comprising 26 tumors and some 27 peripheral blood samples, were subjected to TCR beta sequencing. In the approximately 57 samples combined, around 3.7 million unique CDR3 nucleotide sequences were found, encoding roughly 2,500,000 unique CDR3 amino acid sequences. Overall results and qualifications from the work: Because no pretreatment tumor biopsies were available, whether clonotypes were present in the tumor at baseline could not be determined. Dynamics of the blood repertoire were not tracked past 4 weeks after treatment. In blood, the top tumor clonotypes increased between baseline and 2 weeks post-radiation and then shrank by 4 weeks, which suggests that tumor-resident clones expanded only transiently. The single-armed trial design could not address effects of radiation dose or scheduling on the TCR repertoire.

The germline V gene sets CDR1 to SGHRS and CDR2 to YFSETQ. V sheds 2 bases and J sheds 2 bases, leaving 1 base between their ends. CDR3 length: 11 amino acids, cysteine to phenylalanine. Just the 33-base CDR3 DNA is kept, in frame starting at base 1. This TCR came from a woman in her 70s with renal cell carcinoma. The chain was built from TRBV5-1 and TRBJ2-5, with the D gene uncertain. Source: blood, taken from a patient whose treatment included radiotherapy and nephrectomy. The DNA sequence follows: TGCGCCAGCAGCTTACAAGAGACCCAGTACTTC. Its coded protein is CASSLQETQYF.